A selection of T cell receptor beta chains follows, all from one sample in a study of early T cells in non-severe SARS-CoV-2 infection. TCRdb reprocessed the 5' RACE reads with MiXCR, giving one entry per CDR3 protein. Among about 130,000 distinct CDR3 sequences listed, under 15% were seen once. The sample taken for sequencing was whole blood. These TCRs come from an adult who was a healthcare worker with PCR-confirmed SARS-CoV-2 infection or an uninfected control (not recorded which). Both conserved end residues are part of each CDR3. Fields, in order: clone size, D gene, J gene, V gene, CDR3 DNA, CDR3 protein. A D gene is named only where the DNA matches it firmly. Size values are once, few and many counts, or a class for expanded clones, and some rows have none.

size: NA
D: TRBD2
J: TRBJ2-1
V: TRBV29-1
DNA: TGCAGCGTCGGTCGGACTAGCGGAGCCAATGAGCAGTTCTTC
CDR3: CSVGRTSGANEQFF

size: few
D: NA
J: TRBJ2-7
V: TRBV29-1
DNA: TGCAGCGTTGCGGGCGGACCCTACGAGCAGTACTTC
CDR3: CSVAGGPYEQYF

size: few
D: NA
J: TRBJ2-1
V: TRBV5-1
DNA: TGCGCCAGCAGCTTTGGGGGGCTCTCTAATGAGCAGTTCTTC
CDR3: CASSFGGLSNEQFF

size: NA
D: NA
J: TRBJ2-7
V: TRBV27
DNA: TGTGCCAGCAGTTTTGGGACAACACCCTACGAGCAGTACTTC
CDR3: CASSFGTTPYEQYF

size: NA
D: NA
J: TRBJ2-3
V: TRBV5-1
DNA: TGCGCCAGCCGCCCAAGCGCCTTGGGGGGCACAGATACGCAGTATTTT
CDR3: CASRPSALGGTDTQYF

size: NA
D: TRBD2
J: TRBJ2-2
V: TRBV30
DNA: TGTGCCTGGAGTCCAGGGCTAGCGGGGCGTTGGGGCACCGGGGAGCTGTTTTTT
CDR3: CAWSPGLAGRWGTGELFF

size: NA
D: TRBD1
J: TRBJ2-7
V: TRBV5-1
DNA: TGCGCCAGCAGCTTAGCGGGACAGGGGTACGAGCAGTACTTC
CDR3: CASSLAGQGYEQYF

size: many
D: TRBD2
J: TRBJ2-7
V: TRBV20-1
DNA: TGCAGTGCTAGATCAGAGGGACTAGCGGGGGTCTTC
CDR3: CSARSEGLAGVF

size: many
D: NA
J: TRBJ2-5
V: TRBV7-7
DNA: TGTGCCAGCAGCTTGAGCAGGGTTGAGACCCAGTACTTC
CDR3: CASSLSRVETQYF

size: few
D: NA
J: TRBJ2-3
V: TRBV7-9
DNA: TGTGCCAGCAGCTTATTGGGATTAGGGACAGATACGCAGTATTTT
CDR3: CASSLLGLGTDTQYF

size: NA
D: TRBD1
J: TRBJ2-7
V: TRBV5-1
DNA: TGCGCCAGCAGCACAGACAGGGGGCTCTACGAGCAGTACTTC
CDR3: CASSTDRGLYEQYF

size: few
D: NA
J: TRBJ1-6
V: TRBV7-2
DNA: TGTGCCAGCAGCCCTCGATCAGGCGCGTCTTCACCCCTCCACTTT
CDR3: CASSPRSGASSPLHF

size: NA
D: TRBD2
J: TRBJ2-3
V: TRBV4-2
DNA: TGTGCCAGCAGCCCAAAAAAAGCGGGGAGCACAGATACTCAGTATTTT
CDR3: CASSPKKAGSTDTQYF

size: NA
D: NA
J: TRBJ1-3
V: TRBV5-6
DNA: TGTGCCAGCAGCTTGGATGGGGGTTCTGGAAACACCATATATTTT
CDR3: CASSLDGGSGNTIYF

size: many
D: NA
J: TRBJ1-4
V: TRBV7-2
DNA: TGTGCCAGCAGCTTATCGGGGGCTAATGAAAAACTGTTTTTT
CDR3: CASSLSGANEKLFF

size: NA
D: NA
J: TRBJ2-5
V: TRBV29-1
DNA: TGCAGCGCCTTACAGGGTCGAGAGACCCAGTACTTC
CDR3: CSALQGRETQYF

size: NA
D: NA
J: TRBJ1-1
V: TRBV18
DNA: TGTGCCAGCTCACCAATGGTAGGGATAAACACTGAAGCTTTCTTT
CDR3: CASSPMVGINTEAFF

size: few
D: NA
J: TRBJ2-6
V: TRBV5-1
DNA: TGCGCCAGCAGCTTGGCCACAAGTTCTGGGGCCAACGTCCTGACTTTC
CDR3: CASSLATSSGANVLTF

size: few
D: TRBD1
J: TRBJ2-1
V: TRBV7-9
DNA: TGTGCCAGCAGCCCCCGGGACAGGGGAGTCAATGAGCAGTTCTTC
CDR3: CASSPRDRGVNEQFF

size: NA
D: NA
J: TRBJ2-1
V: TRBV7-6
DNA: TGTGCCAGCAGCTTAGAAGTGTTGGGGAGCTCCTACAATGAGCAGTTCTTC
CDR3: CASSLEVLGSSYNEQFF

size: few
D: NA
J: TRBJ2-3
V: TRBV9
DNA: TGTGCCAGCAGCGTAGTCCCGGCTGCAGATACGCAGTATTTT
CDR3: CASSVVPAADTQYF

size: many
D: TRBD2
J: TRBJ2-1
V: TRBV18
DNA: TGTGCCAGCTCCCCTTTAGCGGGAGGACTAGGTGAGCAGTTCTTC
CDR3: CASSPLAGGLGEQFF

size: few
D: TRBD2
J: TRBJ2-3
V: TRBV6-1
DNA: TGTGCCAGCACTCAAGCGGGGGGCACAGATACGCAGTATTTT
CDR3: CASTQAGGTDTQYF

size: NA
D: NA
J: TRBJ2-6
V: TRBV7-3
DNA: TGTGCCAGCAGCCCGCCGGGACACAACTCTGGGGCCAACGTCCTGACTTTC
CDR3: CASSPPGHNSGANVLTF

size: NA
D: TRBD2
J: TRBJ2-5
V: TRBV7-9
DNA: TGTGCCAGCAGCTTAGTCTCGGTAGCGGGCGCCTGGGAGACCCAGTACTTC
CDR3: CASSLVSVAGAWETQYF

size: NA
D: TRBD1
J: TRBJ1-1
V: TRBV5-4
DNA: TGTGCCAGCAGCTTCACCTCAGGGGGTGAAGCTTTCTTT
CDR3: CASSFTSGGEAFF

size: few
D: NA
J: TRBJ2-7
V: TRBV15
DNA: TGTGCCACCAGCAGAGATATGGCGACAGCCTACGAGCAGTACTTC
CDR3: CATSRDMATAYEQYF

size: few
D: NA
J: TRBJ2-3
V: TRBV7-6
DNA: TGTGCCAGCAGCTTTCGGGACCTCACAGATACGCAGTATTTT
CDR3: CASSFRDLTDTQYF

size: few
D: TRBD1
J: TRBJ2-3
V: TRBV19
DNA: TGTGCCAGCAGACAGGGGAAGGGGACAGATACGCAGTATTTT
CDR3: CASRQGKGTDTQYF

size: NA
D: NA
J: TRBJ2-5
V: TRBV12-3/TRBV12-4
DNA: TGTGCCAGCAGTTTAGGTGCAGAGCAAGAGACCCAGTACTTC
CDR3: CASSLGAEQETQYF

size: NA
D: NA
J: TRBJ1-1
V: TRBV3-1
DNA: TGTGCCAGCAGCCAAGCTGAGGCGAACACTGAAGCTTTCTTT
CDR3: CASSQAEANTEAFF

size: NA
D: NA
J: TRBJ1-1
V: TRBV6-6
DNA: TGTGCCAGCACCCCTAGGGGAGGCCTGAACACTGAAGCTTTCTTT
CDR3: CASTPRGGLNTEAFF

size: NA
D: NA
J: TRBJ1-1
V: TRBV4-1
DNA: TGCGCCAGCAGCCTAGGGCGACGTCTGAACACTGAAGCTTTCTTT
CDR3: CASSLGRRLNTEAFF

size: few
D: NA
J: TRBJ2-3
V: TRBV5-1
DNA: TGCGCCAGCAGCGGACAACAGGGAGATACGCAGTATTTT
CDR3: CASSGQQGDTQYF

size: few
D: NA
J: TRBJ2-7
V: TRBV15
DNA: TGTGCCACCAGCAGAGATAGGGCAGTGCGCGACGAGCAGTACTTC
CDR3: CATSRDRAVRDEQYF

size: few
D: NA
J: TRBJ2-5
V: TRBV4-1
DNA: TGCGCCAGCAGCCAAGATGACGGGACAGAGACCCAGTACTTC
CDR3: CASSQDDGTETQYF

size: few
D: TRBD2
J: TRBJ2-3
V: TRBV6-2/TRBV6-3
DNA: TGTGCCAGCAGTTACCCTGGGACTAGCGGTTTGTTGGGAACCACAGATACGCAGTATTTT
CDR3: CASSYPGTSGLLGTTDTQYF

size: NA
D: NA
J: TRBJ2-3
V: TRBV20-1
DNA: TGCAGTGCCCCGTTTGATACGCAGTATTTT
CDR3: CSAPFDTQYF

size: NA
D: NA
J: TRBJ2-7
V: TRBV5-1
DNA: TGCGCCAGCAGCTTAGGAGGGTACCAATCCTACGAGCAGTACTTC
CDR3: CASSLGGYQSYEQYF

size: once
D: TRBD1
J: TRBJ1-2
V: TRBV30
DNA: TGTGCCTGGAGTACAGGGGAAGAGGGTGGCTACACCTTC
CDR3: CAWSTGEEGGYTF

size: NA
D: TRBD2
J: TRBJ2-2
V: TRBV11-1
DNA: TGTGCCAGCAGCCGCCGGACTAGCGGGTCTCCCGGGGAGCTGTTTTTT
CDR3: CASSRRTSGSPGELFF

size: few
D: TRBD1
J: TRBJ1-2
V: TRBV12-3/TRBV12-4
DNA: TGTGCCAGCAGTGACCGGGACAGTCCCAACTATGGCTACACCTTC
CDR3: CASSDRDSPNYGYTF

size: NA
D: TRBD1
J: TRBJ2-1
V: TRBV13
DNA: TGTGCCAGCAGCTCCACGGACAGGGGGCTGTCGAATGAGCAGTTCTTC
CDR3: CASSSTDRGLSNEQFF

size: NA
D: NA
J: TRBJ2-3
V: TRBV4-2
DNA: TGTGCCAGCAGCCAAGATAGAGGAGATACGCAGTATTTT
CDR3: CASSQDRGDTQYF

size: few
D: NA
J: TRBJ2-3
V: TRBV2
DNA: TGTGCCAGCAGTGTGACGAGCGATACGCAGTATTTT
CDR3: CASSVTSDTQYF